These T cell receptor beta chains were read from a single sample in a study of blood T cells in healthy people across ages. TCRdb re-derived calls from the 5' RACE reads in MiXCR, one entry per CDR3 protein. The repertoire includes about 680,000 distinct CDR3 sequences, around half of them detected once, and around a third sits in the top ten. Sequenced: blood. The receptors come from a woman aged 55-70 years in good health. Each CDR3 is given with its conserved first and last residue. Fields, in order: clone size, D gene, J gene, V gene, CDR3 DNA, CDR3 protein. The D gene is left open where the match is weak. Size values are once, few and many counts, or a class for expanded clones, and some rows have none.

>few|-|TRBJ2-7|TRBV27
TGTGCCAGCAGTTTCGGGATCGGCGGTTTAAACTCCTACGAGCAGTACTTC
CASSFGIGGLNSYEQYF
>-|-|TRBJ2-7|TRBV4-2
TGTGCCAGCAGCCAAGGGGACACCTACGAGCAGTACTTC
CASSQGDTYEQYF
>once|TRBD2|TRBJ2-7|TRBV7-9
TGTGCCAGCAGCTTATCGGGGCTAGCGGGAGGTTCGAACGAGCAGTACTTC
CASSLSGLAGGSNEQYF
>-|TRBD2|TRBJ2-1|TRBV5-1
TGCGCCAGCAGTAGGACTAGCGACACGGAAAATGAGCAGTTCTTC
CASSRTSDTENEQFF
>-|-|TRBJ2-4|TRBV9
TGTGCCAGTTCGACAGGTAATATAGGGAACATTCAGTACTTC
CASSTGNIGNIQYF
>once|-|TRBJ2-5|TRBV4-2
TGTGCCAGCAGCCAAGGGCGGGGATACCAAGAGACCCAGTACTTC
CASSQGRGYQETQYF
>few|-|TRBJ2-1|TRBV7-4
TGTGCCAGCAGTGCACATCGGGACCAGGCCTACAATGAGCAGTTCTTC
CASSAHRDQAYNEQFF
>-|-|TRBJ2-4|TRBV28
TGTGCCAGCAGTTCCCTCCGGTTCGACGGCATTCAGTACTTC
CASSSLRFDGIQYF
>few|-|TRBJ2-5|TRBV7-9
TGTGCCAGCAGCCACCCCATCGGCCCTGAGACCCAGTACTTC
CASSHPIGPETQYF
>-|TRBD2|TRBJ2-1|TRBV2
TGTGCCAGCAGTGAAAGGTTGAGCGGGAGCAGGAAACAGTTCTTC
CASSERLSGSRKQFF
>few|-|TRBJ2-6|TRBV28
TGTGCCAGCAGGCCCCGTGGGGAGCATGGGGCCAACGTCCTGACTTTC
CASRPRGEHGANVLTF
>-|TRBD2|TRBJ2-1|TRBV3-1
TGTGCCAGCAGCCGGACTAGCGGACACAATGAGCAGTTCTTC
CASSRTSGHNEQFF
>few|-|TRBJ2-5|TRBV2
TGTGCCAGCAGTGAACAGGGCCTCCAAGAGACCCAGTACTTC
CASSEQGLQETQYF
>once|-|TRBJ2-7|TRBV28
TGTGCCAGCAGTTTATGGGACAAGGCCTCATACTACGAGCAGTACTTC
CASSLWDKASYYEQYF
>once|-|TRBJ1-4|TRBV7-2
TGTGCCAGCAGCTCCTGGGGGCGGACAGATGGTGAAAAACTGTTTTTT
CASSSWGRTDGEKLFF
>-|-|TRBJ2-5|TRBV4-3
TGCGCCAGCAGCCCCGGACAGACGTCTCAAGAGACCCAGTACTTC
CASSPGQTSQETQYF
>-|TRBD2|TRBJ2-4|TRBV28
TGTGCCAGCAGTTTAGGACTAGCGGTGGGGGGAAACATTCAGTACTTC
CASSLGLAVGGNIQYF
>-|-|TRBJ1-1|TRBV5-1
TGCGCCAGCAACTCTACAGGGAGATGGAGTGAAGCTTTCTTT
CASNSTGRWSEAFF
>-|-|TRBJ1-2|TRBV20-1
TGCAGTGCCCGGGACATCTCTAACTATGGCTACACCTTC
CSARDISNYGYTF
>few|-|TRBJ2-3|TRBV7-2
TGTGCCAGCAGCTACCTCGGGGATACGCAGTATTTT
CASSYLGDTQYF
>few|-|TRBJ2-5|TRBV7-6
TGTGCCAGCGGAGTGGCTGGCACACTCCCCGAGACCCAGTACTTC
CASGVAGTLPETQYF
>few|TRBD2|TRBJ2-1|TRBV5-4
TGTGCCAGCAGCTTGCGGGAGGGCAGAGGTGAGCAGTTCTTC
CASSLREGRGEQFF
>-|-|TRBJ2-6|TRBV20-1
TGCAGTGCTAGAAGGGCCCGAGGCTCTGGGGCCAACGTCCTGACTTTC
CSARRARGSGANVLTF